The rows below give T cell receptor beta chains drawn from one sample of a study of blood T cells in healthy people across ages. TCRdb redid the calling of the 5' RACE reads with MiXCR, one entry per CDR3 protein. The sample carries 950,000 to 1,200,000 distinct CDR3 sequences, under 40% recorded once. The sample comprised blood. The receptors derive from a man between 18 and 35 years old in good health. Each CDR3 is given with its conserved first and last residue. Size is omitted from some rows. Given values are once, few, many or a class for expanded clones.

CDR3 protein: CSAWTGGDWDGYTF
clone size: few
V gene: TRBV20-1
J gene: TRBJ1-2

CDR3 protein: CATSDFGRANEQFF
clone size: -
V gene: TRBV24-1
J gene: TRBJ2-1

CDR3 protein: CSAPKDPANYGYTF
clone size: -
V gene: TRBV20-1
J gene: TRBJ1-2

CDR3 protein: CATRTGKSHEQYF
clone size: -
V gene: TRBV12-3/TRBV12-4
J gene: TRBJ2-7

CDR3 protein: CSPWAGETQYF
clone size: -
V gene: TRBV20-1
J gene: TRBJ2-5

CDR3 protein: CASSETVPSYGYTF
clone size: -
V gene: TRBV2
J gene: TRBJ1-2

CDR3 protein: CASSPYLQMTSGGAVSYNEQFF
clone size: few
V gene: TRBV27
J gene: TRBJ2-1

CDR3 protein: CSARDFGGTKNIQYF
clone size: once
V gene: TRBV20-1
J gene: TRBJ2-4

CDR3 protein: CSVFGAGQYTDTQYF
clone size: few
V gene: TRBV20-1
J gene: TRBJ2-3

CDR3 protein: CASSLGSASTEAFF
clone size: -
V gene: TRBV12-3/TRBV12-4
J gene: TRBJ1-1

CDR3 protein: CATSSVSDRTYNTGELFF
clone size: -
V gene: TRBV15
J gene: TRBJ2-2

CDR3 protein: CASSHGRSNTEAFF
clone size: -
V gene: TRBV5-6
J gene: TRBJ1-1

CDR3 protein: CATAAGGFQPQHF
clone size: -
V gene: TRBV6-6
J gene: TRBJ1-5

CDR3 protein: CASSLPGLAGASSGANVLTF
clone size: -
V gene: TRBV28
J gene: TRBJ2-6

CDR3 protein: CASSQVGSVFRAFF
clone size: few
V gene: TRBV3-1
J gene: TRBJ1-1

CDR3 protein: CASSPGWGSNEQFF
clone size: few
V gene: TRBV6-6
J gene: TRBJ2-1

CDR3 protein: CASMASQGEVAFF
clone size: -
V gene: TRBV7-3
J gene: TRBJ1-1

CDR3 protein: CASSPGTGFSNQPQHF
clone size: -
V gene: TRBV5-1
J gene: TRBJ1-5

CDR3 protein: CASRTSGDTDTQYF
clone size: -
V gene: TRBV10-3
J gene: TRBJ2-3

CDR3 protein: CASRTLGPWGENTEAFF
clone size: -
V gene: TRBV25-1
J gene: TRBJ1-1

CDR3 protein: CSVEGPTSGEYNGQFF
clone size: once
V gene: TRBV29-1
J gene: TRBJ2-1

CDR3 protein: CASSYSRTPRETQYF
clone size: few
V gene: TRBV6-5
J gene: TRBJ2-5

CDR3 protein: CSARFNRGLTTGDTQYF
clone size: few
V gene: TRBV20-1
J gene: TRBJ2-3

CDR3 protein: CASRLQGRNTIYF
clone size: -
V gene: TRBV12-3/TRBV12-4
J gene: TRBJ1-3

CDR3 protein: CAISGPGRSSGNTIYF
clone size: few
V gene: TRBV10-3
J gene: TRBJ1-3

CDR3 protein: CAWSPGQNTEAFF
clone size: -
V gene: TRBV30
J gene: TRBJ1-1

CDR3 protein: CASSQETPGLASLIPYQFF
clone size: -
V gene: TRBV3-1
J gene: -

CDR3 protein: CASSPDSTNQPQHF
clone size: few
V gene: TRBV7-2
J gene: TRBJ1-5

CDR3 protein: CSATGGYTGELFF
clone size: -
V gene: TRBV20-1
J gene: TRBJ2-2

CDR3 protein: CASSVTGLQSSYNEQFF
clone size: -
V gene: TRBV28
J gene: TRBJ2-1

CDR3 protein: CASSSLRELDTQYF
clone size: few
V gene: TRBV7-6
J gene: TRBJ2-3

CDR3 protein: CASSVTGSFGYTF
clone size: -
V gene: TRBV19
J gene: TRBJ1-2

CDR3 protein: CASSLGSSEETQYF
clone size: -
V gene: TRBV13
J gene: TRBJ2-5

CDR3 protein: CASSTGGTMNTEAFF
clone size: -
V gene: TRBV7-9
J gene: TRBJ1-1

CDR3 protein: CASSKSLADRAQYF
clone size: -
V gene: TRBV7-7
J gene: TRBJ2-4

CDR3 protein: CASSYRGLSSYNEQYF
clone size: -
V gene: TRBV27
J gene: -

CDR3 protein: CSYNYRTGTDTQYF
clone size: -
V gene: TRBV29-1
J gene: TRBJ2-3

CDR3 protein: CASSASPVTEAFF
clone size: -
V gene: TRBV9
J gene: TRBJ1-1

CDR3 protein: CASSQVGSSYNEQYF
clone size: -
V gene: TRBV3-1
J gene: -

CDR3 protein: CAIQSAGQIYGQYF
clone size: -
V gene: TRBV7-9
J gene: TRBJ2-4